The 28 T cell receptor beta chains presented below share a single source sample, sequenced in a study of blood T cell repertoires in COVID-19. Sequencing used immunoSEQ multiplex PCR; TCRdb keeps in-frame clones, though not all of them. The data show under 150,000 clones, around 82% seen once. Sequenced sample: peripheral blood. The source of these receptors is a woman between 45 and 60 years old with acute or convalescent COVID-19.

This sequence joins TRBV15 and TRBJ2-3; 7 bases match TRBD1. This CDR3 comprises 12 residues. Germline CDR1 and CDR2: LNHNV and YYDKDF (reference sequence). The trim removed 6 bases at V and 5 bases at J, leaving 2 bases unmatched. In nucleotides, the CDR3 is TGTGCCACCAGTCAGGGGGTAGATACGCAGTATTTT. Protein sequence: CATSQGVDTQYF. Complete variable domain (other parts from reference TRBV15 and TRBJ2-3): DAMVIQNPRYQVTQFGKPVTLSCSQTLNHNVMYWYQQKSSQAPKLLFHYYDKDFNNEADTPDNFQSRRPNTSFCFLDIRSPGLGDTAMYLCATSQGVDTQYFGPGTRLTVL.

The chain combines TRBV4-3 with TRBJ2-7, with D perhaps TRBD2 (5 bases). Trimming left V 0 bases short and J 3 bases short, with 12 bases between. The CDR3 has 15 amino acids. The V gene's germline CDR1 is LGHNA and CDR2 YSLEER. The CDR3 region is CASSQEMAGNYEQYF. The DNA of the CDR3 is TGCGCCAGCAGCCAAGAAATGGCGGGTAACTACGAGCAGTACTTC.

J is TRBJ1-1 and V is TRBV10-3; TRBD1 might be the D (5 bases). CDR1 ENHRY and CDR2 SYGVKD come from the germline V gene. Deletions cut 0 bases from V and 11 bases from J, with 13 bases between. CDR3 length: 13 amino acids. The CDR3 DNA follows: TGTGCCATCAGTGAGTCGGTACAGGAGAAGGCTTTCTTT. This translates into CAISESVQEKAFF.

The V gene is TRBV11-3, the J gene TRBJ1-3, with D unclear. Germline V lookup: CDR1 SGHNT, CDR2 YENEEA. This CDR3 is 13 amino acids long. V was shortened by 2 bases and J by 3 bases, with 5 bases between the two germline ends. CDR3 in amino acids: CASSLNHGNTIYF. CDR3 bases: TGTGCCAGCAGCTTAAATCATGGAAACACCATATATTTT.

The rearrangement uses TRBV12-3 or TRBV12-4 and TRBJ2-7; a possible D gene is TRBD1 (6 bases). The CDR3 sequence is 13 residues long. Trimming removed 3 bases at V and 2 bases at J, with 8 bases between. CDR3 region: CASSLTGAYEQYF. CDR3 DNA: TGTGCCAGCAGTTTGACAGGAGCCTACGAGCAGTACTTC.

The chain recombines TRBV6-2 or TRBV6-3 with TRBJ1-1, with D uncertain. V lost 0 bases and J 5 bases, leaving 13 bases between the germline ends. Per germline, CDR1 MNHEY and CDR2 SVGEGT. There are 15 residues in the CDR3. The CDR3, as DNA: TGTGCCAGCAGTTACTCGGGAGGGAGGATTACTGAAGCTTTCTTT. This sequence encodes CASSYSGGRITEAFF.

The sample holds a few counts of this clone. The chain is built from TRBV5-6 and TRBJ2-2; 11 bases agree with TRBD2. With 0 bases clipped from V and 1 base from J, the junction kept 2 bases outside the gene matches. Germline V gives CDR1 SGHDT, CDR2 YYEEEE. There are 17 residues in the CDR3. CDR3 coding DNA: TGTGCCAGCAGCTTGGGGCTAGCGGGGGGGAACACCGGGGAGCTGTTTTTT. It is translated as CASSLGLAGGNTGELFF.

The chain has TRBV19 and TRBJ2-2, with D unresolved. The germline V gene encodes CDR1 LNHDA and CDR2 SQIVND (reference sequence). V dropped 1 base and J dropped 0 bases, with 6 bases sitting between them. The CDR3 contains 15 residues. CDR3 sequence reads: CASSIGGTNTGELFF. CDR3 coding DNA: TGTGCCAGTAGTATAGGAGGTACGAACACCGGGGAGCTGTTTTTT.

The chain recombines TRBV6-5 with TRBJ1-3; D remains ambiguous. CDR1 MNHEY and CDR2 SVGAGI come from the germline V gene. Trimming took 4 bases from V and 3 from J, leaving 10 bases between them. CDR3 length: 14 residues. This CDR3 reads CASSSPQDGNTIYF. DNA for the CDR3: TGTGCCAGCAGTTCGCCCCAGGATGGAAACACCATATATTTT.

This clone was observed once. The chain couples TRBV28 to TRBJ1-5; TRBD1 agrees at 9 bases. Germline V gene lookup returns CDR1 MDHEN and CDR2 SYDVKM. The CDR3 consists of 13 residues. CDR3 DNA: TGTGCGACAGGGGGACTCCCCAATCAGCCCCAGCATTTT. It yields the protein CATGGLPNQPQHF.

The chain employs TRBV28 and TRBJ1-5; the D is unclear. Trimming cost V 8 bases and J 7 bases, with 15 bases left between them. This CDR3 has 13 residues. Looked up from germline, CDR1 is MDHEN and CDR2 is SYDVKM. In DNA form, the CDR3 reads TGTGCCAGCCTCACGGGGTTGGGACAGCCCCAGCATTTT. Translated: CASLTGLGQPQHF.

The chain is built from TRBV4-3 and TRBJ1-4; 7 nucleotides line up with TRBD1. V shed 3 bases and J 8 bases; nucleotides not matched to a gene: 6. The CDR3 spans 14 residues. From germline, CDR1 is LGHNA and CDR2 YSLEER. This CDR3 is CASSQDRSREKLFF. In nucleotides, the CDR3 is TGCGCCAGCAGCCAGGACAGGTCTCGCGAAAAACTGTTTTTT.

The rearrangement joins TRBV12-3 or TRBV12-4 to TRBJ2-3, with D perhaps matching TRBD2 (5 bases). The CDR3 contains 12 residues. Trimming left V 6 bases short and J 5 bases short, with 9 bases between. Here the CDR3 DNA reads TGTGCCAGCAGAATTAGCGAAGATACGCAGTATTTT. Protein: CASRISEDTQYF.

V gene TRBV14 combines with J gene TRBJ1-1; D is undetermined. This CDR3 contains 13 residues. Trimming pared 2 bases from V and 6 bases from J, leaving 10 bases between. CDR1 is SGHDN, CDR2 FVKESK, per germline. The CDR3 region is CASSQHSGSEAFF. The CDR3 DNA is TGTGCCAGCAGCCAACACTCAGGCTCTGAAGCTTTCTTT. Drawing the rest from reference TRBV14 and TRBJ1-1, the complete variable domain is EAGVTQFPSHSVIEKGQTVTLRCDPISGHDNLYWYRRVMGKEIKFLLHFVKESKQDESGMPNNRFLAERTGGTYSTLKVQPAELEDSGVYFCASSQHSGSEAFFGQGTRLTVV.

The chain has TRBV5-5 and TRBJ1-2; perhaps TRBD1 as D (6 bases). This CDR3 is built from 13 residues. In germline, CDR1 is SGHKS, CDR2 YYEKEE (reference sequence). Trimming took 2 bases from V and 5 from J, leaving 10 bases between them. CDR3 sequence reads: CASSLRTEYGYTF. As DNA, the CDR3 is TGTGCCAGCAGCTTAAGGACAGAATATGGCTACACCTTC.

The V gene is TRBV20-1, the J gene TRBJ2-3, with TRBD2 matching over 11 bases. The trim removed 3 bases at V and 6 bases at J, leaving 5 bases unmatched. Germline V gene lookup returns CDR1 DFQATT and CDR2 SNEGSKA (reference sequence). The CDR3 sequence is 14 residues long. The CDR3 loop is CSASPWTSGDTQYF. The CDR3 DNA sequence: TGCAGTGCTAGTCCTTGGACTAGCGGGGATACGCAGTATTTT.

The chain combines TRBV7-2 with TRBJ1-4, with TRBD1 identical over 10 bases. This CDR3 contains 15 residues. Germline V gene sequence: CDR1 SGHTA, CDR2 FQGNSA. V lost 5 bases to trimming and J lost 8 bases; unmatched junction nucleotides: 8. The CDR3 bases are TGTGCCAGCAGCGGCAGGACAGGGGGGAGAGAAAAACTGTTTTTT. Amino acid sequence: CASSGRTGGREKLFF.

In this sample, this clone turned up once. This chain links TRBV6-2 or TRBV6-3 with TRBJ2-7; D gene ambiguous. The V and J ends lost 3 bases and 2 bases respectively, with 5 bases between them. CDR3 size: 12 residues. Germline V lookup: CDR1 MNHEY, CDR2 SVGEGT. The CDR3 DNA is TGTGCCAGCAGTTATACACCCTACGAGCAGTACTTC. Residues: CASSYTPYEQYF.

This chain uses TRBV5-1 with TRBJ1-1; D not certain. The CDR3 sequence is 16 residues long. Deletions cut 4 bases from V and 3 bases from J, with 19 bases between. CDR1 is SGHRS, CDR2 YFSETQ, per germline. This CDR3 reads CASSRLVSGSDTEAFF. The CDR3 coding sequence is TGCGCCAGCAGCCGCTTAGTATCGGGATCGGACACTGAAGCTTTCTTT.

The CDR3 sequence is CASSIQGNNEQFF. CDR3 DNA: TGCGCCAGCAGCATACAGGGGAACAATGAGCAGTTCTTC. V and J are TRBV5-1 and TRBJ2-1, with 7 bases that match TRBD1. Losses at the gene ends were 4 bases for V and 5 bases for J; bases not matched to a gene: 3. The CDR3 consists of 13 residues. The V gene's germline CDR1 is SGHRS and CDR2 YFSETQ.

The chain joins TRBV9 to TRBJ2-5; D gene ambiguous. Germline CDR1 is SGDLS and CDR2 is YYNGEE. This CDR3 region has 15 residues. V lost 0 bases and J lost 1, with 10 bases in between. The CDR3 spells CASSVGSWAQETQYF. The CDR3 DNA follows: TGTGCCAGCAGCGTAGGATCCTGGGCCCAAGAGACCCAGTACTTC.

The chain has TRBV19 and TRBJ2-7; TRBD2 agrees at 8 bases. V lost 5 bases, J lost 5 bases, and 14 bases stayed unmatched. The CDR3 is 16 amino acids. Germline V gene sequence: CDR1 LNHDA, CDR2 SQIVND (reference sequence). The CDR3 region is CASSRVSGTVGDEQYF. The CDR3 coding sequence is TGTGCCAGTAGTCGGGTTAGCGGGACGGTCGGGGACGAGCAGTACTTC. Based on the CDR3 plus reference TRBV19 and TRBJ2-7, the full variable domain is DGGITQSPKYLFRKEGQNVTLSCEQNLNHDAMYWYRQDPGQGLRLIYYSQIVNDFQKGDIAEGYSVSREKKESFPLTVTSAQKNPTAFYLCASSRVSGTVGDEQYFGPGTRLTVT.

The V call is TRBV28, the J call TRBJ1-1; the D is unclear. V lost 6 bases to trimming and J lost 3 bases, with 5 bases between them. Germline loops: CDR1 MDHEN, CDR2 SYDVKM. The length of the CDR3 is 11 residues. CDR3 sequence reads: CASSQYTEAFF. CDR3 DNA sequence: TGTGCCAGCAGCCAATACACTGAAGCTTTCTTT.

The V call is TRBV21-1, the J call TRBJ2-3; TRBD1, the D gene given by the table, was not confirmed from the DNA. TRBV21-1 is recorded as a pseudogene. The CDR3 loop spans 10 amino acids. The CDR3 protein is CASTTDTQYF. CDR3 sequence (DNA): TGTGCCAGCACAACAGATACGCAGTATTTT.

The rearrangement joins TRBV18 to TRBJ1-3, with 8 bases aligning to TRBD1. The CDR3 is 15 residues long. Looked up from germline, CDR1 is KGHSH and CDR2 is LQKENI. V was pared by 1 base and J by 4 bases, with 3 bases of the junction left unmatched. The CDR3 spells CASSPRGQVGNTIYF. The CDR3 DNA reads TGTGCCAGCTCACCACGGGGACAGGTGGGAAACACCATATATTTT.

V and J are TRBV27 and TRBJ2-5; TRBD2 is a possible D gene (6 bases). The V end lost 3 bases, the J end lost 5 bases, and 16 bases lay between the germline ends. CDR3 length: 15 residues. Germline V gene lookup returns CDR1 MNHEY and CDR2 SMNVEV (reference sequence). CDR3 region: CASSFKEAGWETQYF. In nucleotides, the CDR3 is TGTGCCAGCAGTTTTAAAGAGGCGGGGTGGGAGACCCAGTACTTC.

The genes are TRBV18 and TRBJ2-7, with TRBD2 matching 8 bases. Germline trimming cut 4 bases from V and 2 bases from J; bases unmatched to any gene: 13. The germline V gene encodes CDR1 KGHSH and CDR2 LQKENI. The CDR3 spans 17 residues. The chain's CDR3 is CASSRFEPGLGAYEQYF. The CDR3 DNA is TGTGCCAGCTCACGATTCGAACCGGGACTAGGCGCCTACGAGCAGTACTTC.

V and J are TRBV5-1 and TRBJ2-1; tentative D call: TRBD1 (7 bases). V shed 3 bases and J shed 0 bases, with 13 bases lying between them. From germline, CDR1 is SGHRS and CDR2 YFSETQ. This CDR3 has 16 residues. CDR3 sequence: CASSYSGGSSYNEQFF. CDR3 coding DNA: TGCGCCAGCAGCTACTCAGGGGGGAGCTCCTACAATGAGCAGTTCTTC.